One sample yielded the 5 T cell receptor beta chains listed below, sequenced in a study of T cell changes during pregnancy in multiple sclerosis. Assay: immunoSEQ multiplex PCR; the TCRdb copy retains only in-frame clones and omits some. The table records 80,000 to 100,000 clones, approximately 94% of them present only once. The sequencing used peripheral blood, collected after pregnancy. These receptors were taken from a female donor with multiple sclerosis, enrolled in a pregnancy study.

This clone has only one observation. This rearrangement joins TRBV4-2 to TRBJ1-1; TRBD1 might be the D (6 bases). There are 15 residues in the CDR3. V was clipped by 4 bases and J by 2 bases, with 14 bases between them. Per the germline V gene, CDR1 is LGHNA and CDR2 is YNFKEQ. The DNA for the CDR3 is TGTGCCAGCAGCCTGGAAACAGGGATCAACACTGAAGCTTTCTTT. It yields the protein CASSLETGINTEAFF.

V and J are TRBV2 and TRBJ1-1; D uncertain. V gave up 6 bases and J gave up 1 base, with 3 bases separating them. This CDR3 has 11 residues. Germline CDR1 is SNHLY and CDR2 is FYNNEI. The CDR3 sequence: CASRRNTEAFF. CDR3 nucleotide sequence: TGTGCCAGCAGGAGGAACACTGAAGCTTTCTTT.

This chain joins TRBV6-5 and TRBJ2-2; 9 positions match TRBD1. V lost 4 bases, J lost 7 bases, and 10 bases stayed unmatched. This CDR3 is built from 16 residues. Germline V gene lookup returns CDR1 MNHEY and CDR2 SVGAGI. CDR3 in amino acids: CASSSRQGVMDGELFF. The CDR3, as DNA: TGTGCCAGCAGTTCGAGACAGGGGGTTATGGACGGGGAGCTGTTTTTT.

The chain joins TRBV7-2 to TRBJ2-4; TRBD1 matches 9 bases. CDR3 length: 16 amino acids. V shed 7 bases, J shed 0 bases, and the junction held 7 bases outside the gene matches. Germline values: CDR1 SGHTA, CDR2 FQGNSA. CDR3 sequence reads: CASTPDRGSAKNIQYF. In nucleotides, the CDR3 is TGTGCCAGCACCCCGGACAGGGGTTCAGCCAAAAACATTCAGTACTTC.

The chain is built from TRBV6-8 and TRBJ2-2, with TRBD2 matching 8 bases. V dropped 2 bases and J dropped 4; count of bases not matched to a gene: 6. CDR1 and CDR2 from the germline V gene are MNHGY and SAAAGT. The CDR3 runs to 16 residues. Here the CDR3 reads CASSYPSGRGTGELFF. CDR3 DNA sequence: TGTGCCAGCAGTTACCCTTCCGGGAGGGGCACCGGGGAGCTGTTTTTT.